Sequencing of this T cell receptor (beta chain) was carried out in a study of PD-1 blockade in mismatch repair-deficient tumors. On the study more broadly: Patients had approximately 12 mismatch repair-deficient cancer types and were previously treated and progressing.

TCR sequencing covered a few patients who responded to pembrolizumab. This clone was recorded many times. Antigen unknown. Other nucleotide sequences from this sample produce the same CDR3. Study-wide points: Tumor-resident clones, often absent from pretreatment blood, expanded after pembrolizumab and then contracted.

Profiling relied on immunoSEQ multiplex PCR, and the TCRdb table lists in-frame clones only, not all of them. Among approximately 63,000 clones listed, 88% were seen once. The CDR3 loop spans 15 amino acids. The germline gives CDR1 MRHNA, CDR2 SNTAGT. Between the trimmed V and J ends, which lost 0 bases and 0 bases, there was a span of 6 bases. The genes are TRBV6-4 and TRBJ2-1; a weak D match, TRBD2 (6 bases). The sample was peripheral blood, taken 52 weeks after starting pembrolizumab. The clonotype comes from an adult with mismatch repair-deficient cancer. CDR3 coding DNA: TGTGCCAGCAGTGACTCTAGCGGCTCCTACAATGAGCAGTTCTTC. Translating it yields CASSDSSGSYNEQFF.